This record covers a single T cell receptor (beta chain). Its target is unknown. The gene symbols are mouse symbols. The read halts 1 residue ahead of the CDR3 end, with the missing end drawn from the germline J gene. This sample was taken from a study of tissue T cells after allogeneic stem cell transplantation. Per the germline V gene, CDR1 is NNHDY and CDR2 is SYVADS. The V end was cut by 4 bases, the J end by 5 bases, with 5 bases between. The CDR3 is 11 residues long. This table comes from immunoSEQ multiplex PCR, and its TCRdb copy is limited to in-frame clones, with some not included. The data contain around 2,000 clones, roughly 64% of them singletons. Findings and limits, study-wide: Alloreactivity or antigen specificity of tissue TCRs was not determined; some clones might be host cells. Only a limited share of tissue TCRs appeared in blood or spleen. Motif-based clustering found tissue-specific repertoire signatures shared across patients, though few clones were shared.

The origin of this receptor is a female BALB/c mouse in good health. The mice in this strain carry MHC haplotype H2-d. The material sequenced was gut tissue. This chain uses TRBV13-3 with TRBJ2-5, with D uncertain. CDR3 sequence reads: CASSPGDTQYF. The DNA read from the CDR3 is TGTGCCAGCAGTCCTGGAGACACCCAGTAC.